The TCR beta chain described here comes from a study of T cell changes during pregnancy in multiple sclerosis. The junction had 13 bases not matched to a gene; V was cut back by 8 bases and J by 2 bases. Germline V lookup: CDR1 SEHNR, CDR2 FQNEAQ (reference sequence). CDR3 length: 16 residues. Here immunoSEQ multiplex PCR was the method, and the copy in TCRdb shows in-frame clones only, minus some. The table records 35,000 to 50,000 clones, 80% to 95% of them present only once. Material: CD4+ T cells from peripheral blood mononuclear cells, obtained in the first trimester of pregnancy. The origin of this receptor is a female donor with multiple sclerosis, enrolled in a pregnancy study. This chain links TRBV7-9 with TRBJ1-2, with 8 bases matching TRBD1. CDR3 DNA: TGTGCCAGCGCCCTTTCCCAGGGGGCCTACAACTATGGCTACACCTTC. This codes for CASALSQGAYNYGYTF.